The entry below describes one T cell receptor (beta chain). This sample was taken from a study of blood T cell repertoires in COVID-19. The germline gives CDR1 LNHNV, CDR2 YYDKDF (reference sequence). The length of the CDR3 is 13 residues. The V and J ends lost 3 bases and 7 bases respectively, with 13 bases between them. Using immunoSEQ multiplex PCR, the repertoire was profiled, and TCRdb retains in-frame clones only, with some absent. The sample has 310,000 or so clones, nearly 90% seen once. Cohort allocation depended upon clinical history that participants reported. The chain employs TRBV15 and TRBJ2-7; D might be TRBD2 (5 bases). The specimen was PBMCs or T cells enriched from blood (not recorded which). The receptor was isolated from a woman under 30 with acute COVID-19. This CDR3 is CATSRDRGGEQYF. DNA of the CDR3: TGTGCCACCAGCAGGGACCGCGGAGGAGAGCAGTACTTC. Supplemented by reference TRBV15 and TRBJ2-7, the full variable domain reads DAMVIQNPRYQVTQFGKPVTLSCSQTLNHNVMYWYQQKSSQAPKLLFHYYDKDFNNEADTPDNFQSRRPNTSFCFLDIRSPGLGDTAMYLCATSRDRGGEQYFGPGTRLTVT.